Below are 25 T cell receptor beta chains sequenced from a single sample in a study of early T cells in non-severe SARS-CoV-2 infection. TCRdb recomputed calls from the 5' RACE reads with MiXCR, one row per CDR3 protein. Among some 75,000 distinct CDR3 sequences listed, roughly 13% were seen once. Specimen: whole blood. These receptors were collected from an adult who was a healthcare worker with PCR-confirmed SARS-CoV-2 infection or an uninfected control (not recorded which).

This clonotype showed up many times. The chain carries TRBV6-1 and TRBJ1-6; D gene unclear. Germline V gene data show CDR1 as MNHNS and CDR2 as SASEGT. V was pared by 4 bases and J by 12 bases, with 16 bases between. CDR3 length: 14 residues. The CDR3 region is CASSGGPEVRPLHF. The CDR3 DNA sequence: TGTGCCAGCAGTGGAGGCCCCGAAGTGAGACCCCTCCACTTT.

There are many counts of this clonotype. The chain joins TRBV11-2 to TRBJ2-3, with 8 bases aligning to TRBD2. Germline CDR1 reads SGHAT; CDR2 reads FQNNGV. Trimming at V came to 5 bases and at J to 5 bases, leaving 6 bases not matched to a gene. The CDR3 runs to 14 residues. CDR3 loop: CASSRNRGGDTQYF. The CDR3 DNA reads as TGTGCCAGCAGCCGCAACCGGGGGGGAGATACGCAGTATTTT.

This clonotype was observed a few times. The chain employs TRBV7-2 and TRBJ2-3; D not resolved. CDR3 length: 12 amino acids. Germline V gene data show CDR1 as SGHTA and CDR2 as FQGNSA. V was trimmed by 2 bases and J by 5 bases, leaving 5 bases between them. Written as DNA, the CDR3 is TGTGCCAGCAGCTTATCGGGAGATACGCAGTATTTT. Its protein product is CASSLSGDTQYF.

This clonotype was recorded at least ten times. The CDR3 loop is CASSVGTGGMAGELFF. The CDR3 region has the DNA TGTGCCAGCAGCGTCGGGACAGGGGGTATGGCCGGGGAGCTGTTTTTT. The chain has TRBV11-2 and TRBJ2-2, with 11 bases that match TRBD1. The germline V gene has CDR1 SGHAT and CDR2 FQNNGV. The CDR3 length is 16 residues. The V and J ends lost 5 bases and 6 bases, in that order; junction bases with no gene match: 8.

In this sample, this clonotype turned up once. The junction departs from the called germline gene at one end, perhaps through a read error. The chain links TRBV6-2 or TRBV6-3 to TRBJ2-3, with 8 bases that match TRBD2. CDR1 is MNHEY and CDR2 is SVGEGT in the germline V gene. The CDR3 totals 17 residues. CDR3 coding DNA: TGTGCCAGCAGCCCTGGGAGAAGCGGGGGATACACAGATGCGCAGTATTTT. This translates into CASSPGRSGGYTDAQYF.

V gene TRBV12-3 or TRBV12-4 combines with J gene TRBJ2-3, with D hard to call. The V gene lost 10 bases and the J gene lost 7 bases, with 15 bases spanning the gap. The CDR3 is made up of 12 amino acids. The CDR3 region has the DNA TGTGCCAACGGGCCTGACACCCATACGCAGTATTTT. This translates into CANGPDTHTQYF.

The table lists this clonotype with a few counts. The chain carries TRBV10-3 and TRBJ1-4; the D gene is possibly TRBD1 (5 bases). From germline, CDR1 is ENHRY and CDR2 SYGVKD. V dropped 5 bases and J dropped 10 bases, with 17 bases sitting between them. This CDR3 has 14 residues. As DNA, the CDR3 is TGTGCCATCAGTAGGGACCAAGCGGGAGGAAAACTGTTTTTT. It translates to CAISRDQAGGKLFF.

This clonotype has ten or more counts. CDR3 residues: CASSQDQGTNEKLFF. The CDR3 DNA is TGCGCCAGCAGCCAGGACCAGGGCACTAATGAAAAACTGTTTTTT. The rearrangement uses TRBV4-1 and TRBJ1-4; a weak D match, TRBD1 (5 bases). Trimming shortened V by 3 bases and J by 2 bases, and 10 bases separated the two germline ends. CDR1 is MGHRA, CDR2 YSYEKL, per germline. The CDR3 loop spans 15 amino acids.

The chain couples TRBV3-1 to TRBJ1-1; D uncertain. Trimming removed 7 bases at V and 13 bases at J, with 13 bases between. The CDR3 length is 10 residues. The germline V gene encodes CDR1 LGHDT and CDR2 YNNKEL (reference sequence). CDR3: CASTPGGVFF. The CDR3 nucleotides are TGTGCCAGCACGCCAGGTGGGGTTTTCTTT. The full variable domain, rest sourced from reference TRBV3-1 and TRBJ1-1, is DTAVSQTPKYLVTQMGNDKSIKCEQNLGHDTMYWYKQDSKKFLKIMFSYNNKELIINETVPNRFSPKSPDKAHLNLHINSLELGDSAVYFCASTPGGVFFGQGTRLTVV.

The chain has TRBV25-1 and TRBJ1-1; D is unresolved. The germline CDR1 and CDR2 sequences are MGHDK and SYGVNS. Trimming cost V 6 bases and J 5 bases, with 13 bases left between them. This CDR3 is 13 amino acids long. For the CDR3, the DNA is TGTGCCAGCAGCCCGTACGGGGTAACTGAAGCTTTCTTT. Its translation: CASSPYGVTEAFF.

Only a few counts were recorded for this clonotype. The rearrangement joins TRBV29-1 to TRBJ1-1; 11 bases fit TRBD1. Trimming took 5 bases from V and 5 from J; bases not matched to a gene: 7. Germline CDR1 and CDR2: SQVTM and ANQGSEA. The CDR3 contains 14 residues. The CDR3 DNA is TGCAGCGTTCACCGGGACAGGGGGGGTACTGAAGCTTTCTTT. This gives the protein CSVHRDRGGTEAFF.

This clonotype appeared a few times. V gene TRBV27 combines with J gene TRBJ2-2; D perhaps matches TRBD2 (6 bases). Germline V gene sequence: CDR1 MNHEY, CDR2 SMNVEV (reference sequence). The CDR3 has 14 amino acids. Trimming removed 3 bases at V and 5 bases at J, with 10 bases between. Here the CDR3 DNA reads TGTGCCAGCAGTTTTGGGGACTTGACCGGGGAGCTGTTTTTT. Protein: CASSFGDLTGELFF.

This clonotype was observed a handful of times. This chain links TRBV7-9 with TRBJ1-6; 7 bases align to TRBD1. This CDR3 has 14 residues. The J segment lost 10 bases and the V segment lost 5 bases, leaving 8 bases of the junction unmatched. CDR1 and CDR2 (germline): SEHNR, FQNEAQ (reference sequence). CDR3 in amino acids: CASSKQGIPSPLHF. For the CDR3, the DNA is TGTGCCAGCAGCAAACAGGGGATTCCCTCACCCCTCCACTTT.

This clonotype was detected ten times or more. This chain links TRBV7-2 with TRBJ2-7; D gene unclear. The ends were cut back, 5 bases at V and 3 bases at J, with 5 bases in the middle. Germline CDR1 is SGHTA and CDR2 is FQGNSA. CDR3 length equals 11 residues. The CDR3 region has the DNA TGTGCCAGCAGCCCTTTCTACGAGCAGTACTTC. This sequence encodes CASSPFYEQYF.

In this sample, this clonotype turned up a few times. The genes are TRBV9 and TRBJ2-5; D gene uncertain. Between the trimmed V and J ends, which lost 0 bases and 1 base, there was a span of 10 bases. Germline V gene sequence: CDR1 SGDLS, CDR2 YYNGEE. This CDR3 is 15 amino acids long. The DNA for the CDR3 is TGTGCCAGCAGCGTAGATGGAGACCCCCAAGAGACCCAGTACTTC. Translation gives CASSVDGDPQETQYF.

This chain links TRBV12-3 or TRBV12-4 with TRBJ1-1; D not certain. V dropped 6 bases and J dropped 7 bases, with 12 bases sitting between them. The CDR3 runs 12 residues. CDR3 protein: CASSPTGIEAFF. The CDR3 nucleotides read TGTGCCAGCAGCCCGACGGGGATTGAAGCTTTCTTT.

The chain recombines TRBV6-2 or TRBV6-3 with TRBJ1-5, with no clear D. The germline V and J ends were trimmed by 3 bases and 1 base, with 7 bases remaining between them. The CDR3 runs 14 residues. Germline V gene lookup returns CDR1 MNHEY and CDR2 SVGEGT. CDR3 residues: CASSYVESNQPQHF. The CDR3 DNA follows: TGTGCCAGCAGTTATGTGGAGAGCAATCAGCCCCAGCATTTT.

The CDR3 reads CASSYPARTGELFF. DNA for the CDR3: TGTGCCAGCAGTTACCCCGCTAGGACCGGGGAGCTGTTTTTT. V and J are TRBV6-5 and TRBJ2-2; D unresolved. Trimming took off 2 bases at V and 5 bases at J, with 9 bases between the two ends. Germline V gene lookup returns CDR1 MNHEY and CDR2 SVGAGI. CDR3 length: 14 amino acids.

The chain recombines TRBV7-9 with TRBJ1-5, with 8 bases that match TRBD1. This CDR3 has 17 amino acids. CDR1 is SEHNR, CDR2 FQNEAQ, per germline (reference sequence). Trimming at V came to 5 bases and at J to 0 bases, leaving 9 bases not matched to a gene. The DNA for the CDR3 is TGTGCCAGCAGCCGTGGACAGGGATACGGTAGCAATCAGCCCCAGCATTTT. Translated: CASSRGQGYGSNQPQHF.

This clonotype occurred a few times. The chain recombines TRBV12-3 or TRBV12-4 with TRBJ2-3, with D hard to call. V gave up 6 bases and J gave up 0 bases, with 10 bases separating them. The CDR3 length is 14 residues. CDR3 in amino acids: CASSLTASTDTQYF. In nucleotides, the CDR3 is TGTGCCAGCAGCCTGACGGCCAGCACAGATACGCAGTATTTT.

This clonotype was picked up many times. The CDR3 DNA is TGTGCCAGCACCCCGCCCCGACAGGGCCCGCAGTACTTC. This gives the protein CASTPPRQGPQYF. This rearrangement joins TRBV7-9 to TRBJ2-7, with 7 positions matching TRBD1. Unmatched junction bases numbered 12, after V lost 7 bases and J lost 9 bases. CDR1 is SEHNR and CDR2 is FQNEAQ in the germline V gene (reference sequence). The CDR3 extends over 13 amino acids.

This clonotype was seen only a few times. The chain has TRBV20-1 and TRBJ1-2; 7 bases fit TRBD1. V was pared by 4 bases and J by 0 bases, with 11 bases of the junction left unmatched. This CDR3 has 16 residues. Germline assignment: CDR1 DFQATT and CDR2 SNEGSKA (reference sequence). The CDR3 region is CSATAFRQGANYGYTF. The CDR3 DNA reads TGCAGTGCTACGGCCTTTAGGCAGGGGGCTAACTATGGCTACACCTTC.

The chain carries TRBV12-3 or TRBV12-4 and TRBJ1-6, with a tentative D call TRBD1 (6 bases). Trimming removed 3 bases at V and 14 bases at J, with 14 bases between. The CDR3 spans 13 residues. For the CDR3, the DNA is TGTGCCAGCAGTTTGGTCAGGGGCCGGGCCCTCCACTTT. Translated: CASSLVRGRALHF.

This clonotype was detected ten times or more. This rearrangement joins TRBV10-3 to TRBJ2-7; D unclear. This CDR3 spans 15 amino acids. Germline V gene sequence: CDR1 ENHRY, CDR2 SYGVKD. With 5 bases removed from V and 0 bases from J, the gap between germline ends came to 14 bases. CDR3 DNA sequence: TGTGCCATCAGTAAACGGTCCCATTCCTCCTACGAGCAGTACTTC. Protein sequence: CAISKRSHSSYEQYF.

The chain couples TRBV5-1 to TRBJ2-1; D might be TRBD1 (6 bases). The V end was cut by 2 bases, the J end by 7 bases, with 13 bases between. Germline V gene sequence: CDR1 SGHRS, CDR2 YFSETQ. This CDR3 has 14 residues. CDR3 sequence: CASSLTTTGNEQFF. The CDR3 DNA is TGCGCCAGCAGCTTAACTACCACAGGGAATGAGCAGTTCTTC.